These T cell receptor beta chains were read from a single sample in a study of OX40 agonist ivuxolimab in advanced cancers. The repertoire was sequenced with immunoSEQ multiplex PCR; TCRdb's copy has only in-frame clones and lacks some. The sample has over 100,000 clones, about nine tenths seen once. Sequenced here: CD4+ or CD8+ T cells sorted from blood, sampled in a trial of the OX40 agonist ivuxolimab. The receptors stem from an adult with an advanced solid tumor such as melanoma, head and neck, liver or kidney cancer. CDR3s include the opening cysteine and the closing phenylalanine or tryptophan. A D gene is named only where the DNA matches it firmly. Size is omitted from some rows. Given values are once, few, many or a class for expanded clones.

clone_size: .
d_call: .
v_call: TRBV7-9
j_call: TRBJ1-3
cdr3_aa: CASSPPMRATGNTIYF
cdr3_nt: TGTGCCAGCAGCCCCCCAATGCGTGCGACTGGAAACACCATATATTTT

clone_size: .
d_call: TRBD1
v_call: TRBV5-1
j_call: TRBJ1-1
cdr3_aa: CASSRDRVNTEAFF
cdr3_nt: TGCGCCAGCAGCCGCGACAGGGTTAACACTGAAGCTTTCTTT

clone_size: .
d_call: .
v_call: TRBV9
j_call: TRBJ2-3
cdr3_aa: CASSEGSGTQSTDTQYF
cdr3_nt: TGTGCCAGCAGCGAGGGATCCGGGACTCAGAGTACAGATACGCAGTATTTT

clone_size: .
d_call: TRBD1
v_call: TRBV14
j_call: TRBJ2-1
cdr3_aa: CASSQPLGTGGYNEQFF
cdr3_nt: TGTGCCAGCAGCCAGCCCTTAGGGACAGGGGGCTACAATGAGCAGTTCTTC

clone_size: .
d_call: TRBD2
v_call: TRBV29-1
j_call: TRBJ2-5
cdr3_aa: CSVEGGLAGVDEQYF
cdr3_nt: TGCAGCGTTGAAGGGGGGCTAGCGGGAGTAGATGAGCAGTACTTC

clone_size: .
d_call: TRBD1
v_call: TRBV6-6
j_call: TRBJ1-3
cdr3_aa: CASSSDRGRGNTIYF
cdr3_nt: TGTGCCAGCAGTTCCGACAGGGGGCGAGGAAACACCATATATTTT

clone_size: .
d_call: .
v_call: TRBV4-2
j_call: TRBJ2-1
cdr3_aa: CASSRDPWGKQFF
cdr3_nt: TGTGCCAGCAGCCGGGACCCCTGGGGCAAGCAGTTCTTC

clone_size: .
d_call: .
v_call: TRBV19
j_call: TRBJ1-1
cdr3_aa: CASSIQGSNTEAFF
cdr3_nt: TGTGCCAGTAGTATCCAGGGGTCGAACACTGAAGCTTTCTTT

clone_size: .
d_call: TRBD1
v_call: TRBV9
j_call: TRBJ1-5
cdr3_aa: CASSVDRETGGRIYSNQPQHF
cdr3_nt: TGTGCCAGCAGCGTAGACAGGGAGACAGGGGGCCGGATTTATAGCAATCAGCCCCAGCATTTT

clone_size: .
d_call: .
v_call: TRBV9
j_call: TRBJ1-5
cdr3_aa: CASSVEAQNQPQHF
cdr3_nt: TGTGCCAGCAGCGTAGAGGCACAAAATCAGCCCCAGCATTTT

clone_size: .
d_call: .
v_call: TRBV5-1
j_call: TRBJ2-3
cdr3_aa: CASSLGGESYF
cdr3_nt: TGCGCCAGCAGCTTGGGAGGGGAGTCGTATTTT

clone_size: .
d_call: .
v_call: TRBV30
j_call: TRBJ1-5
cdr3_aa: CAWRLSGVRGQPQHF
cdr3_nt: TGTGCCTGGAGATTGTCTGGGGTTAGGGGACAGCCCCAGCATTTT

clone_size: many
d_call: .
v_call: TRBV28
j_call: TRBJ1-1
cdr3_aa: CASGPGAEAFF
cdr3_nt: TGTGCCAGCGGACCTGGGGCTGAAGCTTTCTTT

clone_size: .
d_call: TRBD1
v_call: TRBV13
j_call: TRBJ2-2
cdr3_aa: CASSRGRPPGELFF
cdr3_nt: TGTGCCAGCAGCAGGGGGCGACCGCCCGGGGAGCTGTTTTTT

clone_size: .
d_call: .
v_call: TRBV7-2
j_call: TRBJ1-4
cdr3_aa: CASSQDPADEKLFF
cdr3_nt: TGTGCCAGCAGCCAAGACCCGGCGGATGAAAAACTGTTTTTT

clone_size: .
d_call: .
v_call: TRBV5-1
j_call: TRBJ1-2
cdr3_aa: CASSRDTPNYGYTF
cdr3_nt: TGCGCCAGCAGCCGGGACACACCTAACTATGGCTACACCTTC

clone_size: .
d_call: TRBD2
v_call: TRBV4-3
j_call: TRBJ2-5
cdr3_aa: CASSQGLSYQETQYF
cdr3_nt: TGCGCCAGCAGCCAGGGACTATCGTACCAAGAGACCCAGTACTTC

clone_size: .
d_call: .
v_call: TRBV19
j_call: TRBJ1-3
cdr3_aa: CASRTSGTGNTIYF
cdr3_nt: TGTGCCAGTAGGACCTCAGGGACTGGAAACACCATATATTTT

clone_size: once
d_call: .
v_call: TRBV6-6
j_call: TRBJ2-7
cdr3_aa: CASSYGGQPGTYEQYF
cdr3_nt: TGTGCCAGCAGTTACGGGGGTCAACCCGGTACCTACGAGCAGTACTTC

clone_size: .
d_call: .
v_call: TRBV2
j_call: TRBJ1-3
cdr3_aa: CASAAISTNGNTIYF
cdr3_nt: TGTGCCAGTGCGGCCATATCGACGAATGGAAACACCATATATTTT

clone_size: .
d_call: TRBD1
v_call: TRBV5-1
j_call: TRBJ2-5
cdr3_aa: CASRPGTAPGETQYF
cdr3_nt: TGCGCCAGCAGGCCCGGGACAGCTCCGGGAGAGACCCAGTACTTC

clone_size: .
d_call: TRBD2
v_call: TRBV11-3
j_call: TRBJ2-7
cdr3_aa: CASSLGASGTVAYEQYF
cdr3_nt: TGTGCCAGCAGCTTGGGAGCTAGCGGGACTGTAGCCTACGAGCAGTACTTC

clone_size: .
d_call: TRBD1
v_call: TRBV7-2
j_call: TRBJ1-1
cdr3_aa: CASSLAWDRGLEAFF
cdr3_nt: TGTGCCAGCAGCTTAGCCTGGGACAGGGGTTTAGAAGCTTTCTTT

clone_size: .
d_call: .
v_call: TRBV15
j_call: TRBJ2-7
cdr3_aa: CATSGSYEQYF
cdr3_nt: TGTGCCACCAGCGGCAGCTACGAGCAGTACTTC

clone_size: .
d_call: .
v_call: TRBV28
j_call: TRBJ1-2
cdr3_aa: CASSYYGDYGYTF
cdr3_nt: TGTGCCAGCAGTTATTATGGGGACTATGGCTACACCTTC

clone_size: .
d_call: .
v_call: TRBV18
j_call: TRBJ1-2
cdr3_aa: CASSPDSSYGYTF
cdr3_nt: TGTGCCAGCTCACCAGACAGTAGCTATGGCTACACCTTC

clone_size: .
d_call: TRBD2
v_call: TRBV4-3
j_call: TRBJ2-7
cdr3_aa: CASSQDSSGGLYEQYF
cdr3_nt: TGCGCCAGCAGCCAAGATTCAAGCGGGGGGTTATACGAGCAGTACTTC

clone_size: .
d_call: .
v_call: TRBV9
j_call: TRBJ1-2
cdr3_aa: CASKVWGRSDYGYTF
cdr3_nt: TGTGCCAGCAAGGTGTGGGGGAGGTCGGACTATGGCTACACCTTC

clone_size: once
d_call: .
v_call: TRBV13
j_call: TRBJ1-2
cdr3_aa: CASSQRGDGYTF
cdr3_nt: TGTGCCAGCAGTCAACGGGGGGATGGCTACACCTTC

clone_size: .
d_call: .
v_call: TRBV4-3
j_call: TRBJ2-3
cdr3_aa: CASSQRSTDTQYF
cdr3_nt: TGCGCCAGCAGCCAACGGAGCACAGATACGCAGTATTTT

clone_size: .
d_call: .
v_call: TRBV7-2
j_call: TRBJ2-7
cdr3_aa: CASSAWGTTTLYEQYF
cdr3_nt: TGTGCCAGCAGCGCATGGGGGACCACTACGCTCTACGAGCAGTACTTC